These 28 T cell receptor beta chains originate from one sample sequenced in a study of control samples from healthy donors and cancer patients. Sequenced by immunoSEQ multiplex PCR; TCRdb stores in-frame clones only, minus some. The sample holds approximately 90,000 clones, more than 80% seen once. The sequencing input was blood. All receptors derive from a woman aged 25 to 39 in good health.

This clone was seen a handful of times. The rearrangement joins TRBV11-2 to TRBJ1-3; D unclear. The V end lost 7 bases, the J end lost 0 bases, and 16 bases lay between the germline ends. Germline V CDR1 and CDR2: SGHAT, FQNNGV. The CDR3 is 16 residues long. The chain's CDR3 is CASTLEAGGSGNTIYF. The CDR3 DNA sequence: TGTGCCAGCACCCTAGAGGCAGGCGGCTCTGGAAACACCATATATTTT.

The gene calls are TRBV18 and TRBJ2-5; D unresolved. CDR1 and CDR2 from the germline V gene are KGHSH and LQKENI. This CDR3 has 14 residues. With 3 bases removed from V and 2 bases from J, the gap between germline ends came to 10 bases. For the CDR3, the DNA is TGTGCCAGCTCACCGAAGGTGGGTCAAGAGACCCAGTACTTC. It yields the protein CASSPKVGQETQYF.

The rearrangement joins TRBV6-6 to TRBJ2-5; 9 bases are a match to TRBD1. Germline trimming cut 4 bases from V and 5 bases from J; bases unmatched to any gene: 8. The CDR3 sequence is 15 residues long. Per the germline V gene, CDR1 is MNHNY and CDR2 is SVGAGI (reference sequence). The CDR3 region has the DNA TGTGCCAGCAGTTTCGGGACAGGGCTCGGGGAGACCCAGTACTTC. Translation gives CASSFGTGLGETQYF.

The chain couples TRBV19 to TRBJ2-1; the match to TRBD2 covers 11 bases. Germline CDR1 LNHDA, CDR2 SQIVND (reference sequence). This CDR3 spans 16 amino acids. The J segment lost 5 bases and the V segment lost 3 bases, leaving 6 bases of the junction unmatched. The CDR3 spells CASSIPTSGINNEQFF. The CDR3 DNA reads TGTGCCAGTAGTATCCCGACTAGCGGGATCAACAATGAGCAGTTCTTC.

The chain carries TRBV28 and TRBJ2-7; the D gene is possibly TRBD1 (6 bases). This CDR3 has 21 amino acids. The ends were cut back, 3 bases at V and 1 base at J, with 31 bases in the middle. From germline, CDR1 is MDHEN and CDR2 SYDVKM. CDR3 in DNA: TGTGCCAGCAGTTTTGCCCGAAAGGAGTGGAAGGTCACAGGGCCTTCCTACGAGCAGTACTTC. Its translation is CASSFARKEWKVTGPSYEQYF.

The chain employs TRBV29-1 and TRBJ2-7, with D possibly matching TRBD2 (5 bases). V was cut by 3 bases and J by 4 bases, with 16 bases left in between. CDR1 and CDR2 (germline): SQVTM, ANQGSEA. This CDR3 comprises 14 residues. CDR3 DNA sequence: TGCAGCGTTGATAGTCAGGCCCCGGGATACGAGCAGTACTTC. It translates to CSVDSQAPGYEQYF.

This chain joins TRBV7-6 and TRBJ2-3, with 7 nucleotides matching TRBD1. The CDR3 is made up of 16 amino acids. The ends lost 5 bases at V and 0 bases at J; junction bases unmatched: 8. CDR1 is SGHVS, CDR2 FNYEAQ, per germline. The CDR3 sequence is CASSPLDRRSTDTQYF. The CDR3 DNA reads as TGTGCCAGCAGCCCTCTGGACAGGCGCAGCACAGATACGCAGTATTTT.

The table lists this clone with a few counts. The rearrangement links TRBV10-3 to TRBJ1-1, with TRBD1 identical over 10 bases. Germline trimming cut 10 bases from V and 10 bases from J; bases unmatched to any gene: 6. CDR1 and CDR2 (germline): ENHRY, SYGVKD. The CDR3 sequence is 11 residues long. The CDR3 sequence: CATRQGAGAFF. CDR3 sequence (DNA): TGTGCCACCCGACAGGGGGCTGGAGCTTTCTTT.

The chain is built from TRBV7-9 and TRBJ1-3; the match to TRBD1 covers 9 bases. This CDR3 has 17 amino acids. Germline V gene lookup returns CDR1 SEHNR and CDR2 FQNEAQ (reference sequence). V shed 1 base, J shed 3 bases, and the junction held 7 bases outside the gene matches. The CDR3 loop reads CASSLENTGGFGNTIYF. CDR3 in DNA: TGTGCCAGCAGCTTAGAAAACACAGGGGGCTTTGGAAACACCATATATTTT.

This clone is a singleton in its sample. This chain links TRBV7-8 with TRBJ1-4, with unresolved D. The germline V gene encodes CDR1 SGHVS and CDR2 FQNEAQ. This CDR3 has 14 amino acids. The V gene lost 5 bases and the J gene lost 10 bases, with 17 bases spanning the gap. DNA for the CDR3: TGTGCCAGCAGCCGAGACCCTTTCCTAGGAAAACTGTTTTTT. This gives the protein CASSRDPFLGKLFF.

This clone came up a few times. The CDR3, as DNA: TGTGCCAGCCAAAAAAGCGGGGGGAACACTGAAGCTTTCTTT. The encoded protein is CASQKSGGNTEAFF. The chain employs TRBV3-1 (or the pseudogene TRBV3-2) and TRBJ1-1; perhaps TRBD1 as D (5 bases). CDR1 LGHDT and CDR2 YNNKEL come from the germline V gene (reference sequence). The CDR3 loop spans 14 amino acids. Trimming cost V 8 bases and J 1 base, with 14 bases left between them.

The chain couples TRBV3-1 (or the pseudogene TRBV3-2) to TRBJ1-2; no reliable D call. V lost 3 bases, J lost 4 bases, and 3 bases lay in between. The CDR3 totals 11 residues. The germline gives CDR1 LGHDT, CDR2 YNNKEL (reference sequence). CDR3 amino acids: CASSHGYGYTF. The CDR3 DNA follows: TGTGCCAGCAGCCACGGCTATGGCTACACCTTC.

The chain employs TRBV30 and TRBJ2-1; D is uncertain. The CDR3 covers 13 residues. CDR1 is GTSNPN and CDR2 is SVGIG in the germline V gene (reference sequence). Trimming took 8 bases from V and 5 from J, leaving 16 bases between them. The CDR3 coding sequence is TGTGCCGGCTCCATAGGGTTCGACAATGAGCAGTTCTTC. It translates to CAGSIGFDNEQFF. Looking up the rest from reference TRBV30 and TRBJ2-1 gives the full variable domain: SQTIHQWPATLVQPVGSPLSLECTVEGTSNPNLYWYRQAAGRGLQLLFYSVGIGQISSEVPQNLSASRPQDRQFILSSKKLLLSDSGFYLCAGSIGFDNEQFFGPGTRLTVL.

The genes are TRBV6-1 and TRBJ1-5; no definite D call. The CDR3 length is 13 residues. The germline V and J ends were trimmed by 3 bases and 0 bases, with 3 bases remaining between them. From germline, CDR1 is MNHNS and CDR2 SASEGT. The CDR3 spells CASSDNSNQPQHF. The CDR3 DNA follows: TGTGCCAGCAGTGATAATAGCAATCAGCCCCAGCATTTT.

This chain joins TRBV4-1 and TRBJ1-6; 9 bases are shared with TRBD1. V lost 5 bases to trimming and J lost 8 bases; unmatched junction nucleotides: 4. Germline CDR1 MGHRA, CDR2 YSYEKL. CDR3 length: 14 residues. The DNA of the CDR3 is TGCGCCAGCAGCGGGACAGGGCGGGATTCACCCCTCCACTTT. This encodes CASSGTGRDSPLHF.

The gene calls are TRBV6-1 and TRBJ2-7, with 7 bases fitting TRBD2. CDR1 MNHNS and CDR2 SASEGT come from the germline V gene. The CDR3 consists of 16 residues. Trimming took 3 bases from V and 1 from J; bases not matched to a gene: 9. The CDR3 is CASSDRTGGRSYEQYF. For the CDR3, the DNA is TGTGCCAGCAGTGACCGGACGGGGGGAAGGTCCTACGAGCAGTACTTC.

V gene TRBV9 combines with J gene TRBJ2-2; D is possibly TRBD1 (8 bases). V lost 4 bases and J 5 bases, leaving 18 bases between the germline ends. The CDR3 runs to 16 residues. CDR1 is SGDLS, CDR2 YYNGEE, per germline. CDR3: CASSSGGGRGTGELFF. The CDR3 region has the DNA TGTGCCAGCAGCTCAGGGGGCGGGAGAGGAACCGGGGAGCTGTTTTTT.

J is TRBJ1-2 and V is TRBV7-9; 7 nucleotides align to TRBD1. In germline, CDR1 is SEHNR, CDR2 FQNEAQ (reference sequence). The CDR3 length is 14 residues. With V trimmed by 2 bases and J by 2 bases, 2 bases remained unmatched. Here the CDR3 reads CASSLIGGNYGYTF. The CDR3 region has the DNA TGTGCCAGCAGCTTAATAGGGGGCAACTATGGCTACACCTTC.

This clone was found once. The V call is TRBV4-1, the J call TRBJ1-4; unclear D gene. The V end was cut by 0 bases, the J end by 6 bases, with 14 bases between. CDR1 and CDR2 from the germline V gene are MGHRA and YSYEKL. The CDR3 has 16 amino acids. CDR3 sequence (DNA): TGCGCCAGCAGCCAAGATTTAGGAACTGACGATGAAAAACTGTTTTTT. It codes for CASSQDLGTDDEKLFF.

The rearrangement joins TRBV3-1 (or the pseudogene TRBV3-2) to TRBJ1-2; 8 bases are a match to TRBD1. With 7 bases clipped from V and 4 bases from J, the junction kept 8 bases outside the gene matches. This CDR3 has 14 amino acids. Germline CDR1 and CDR2: LGHDT and YNNKEL (reference sequence). CDR3 in amino acids: CASTQRDRSYGYTF. CDR3 bases: TGTGCCAGCACCCAGAGGGACAGGAGCTATGGCTACACCTTC.

V is TRBV5-8 and J is TRBJ1-3, with D uncertain. The CDR3 sequence is 16 residues long. Looked up from germline, CDR1 is SGHTS and CDR2 is YDEGEE. V was shortened by 0 bases and J by 0 bases, with 10 bases between the two germline ends. This chain's CDR3 is CASSLDGTFSGNTIYF. The CDR3 DNA reads as TGTGCCAGCAGCTTGGACGGTACCTTCTCTGGAAACACCATATATTTT.

This rearrangement joins TRBV28 to TRBJ1-1; a weak D match, TRBD1 (6 bases). V was shortened by 4 bases and J by 4 bases, with 13 bases between the two germline ends. CDR3 size: 14 residues. Per the germline V gene, CDR1 is MDHEN and CDR2 is SYDVKM. CDR3: CASSSYRVGTEAFF. In DNA, the CDR3 is TGTGCCAGCAGTTCTTACAGGGTGGGCACTGAAGCTTTCTTT.

This clone has only one observation. The chain recombines TRBV7-9 with TRBJ1-5, with TRBD1 as a possible D gene (5 bases). Germline V gives CDR1 SEHNR, CDR2 FQNEAQ (reference sequence). The germline V and J ends were trimmed by 5 bases and 3 bases, with 11 bases remaining between them. The CDR3 spans 14 residues. CDR3 nucleotides: TGTGCCAGCAGCGACTCGGGACTCAATCAGCCCCAGCATTTT. Its protein is CASSDSGLNQPQHF. The full variable domain, in which reference TRBV7-9 and TRBJ1-5 provide the parts outside the CDR3, is DTGVSQNPRHKITKRGQNVTFRCDPISEHNRLYWYRQTLGQGPEFLTYFQNEAQLEKSRLLSDRFSAERPKGSFSTLEIQRTEQGDSAMYLCASSDSGLNQPQHFGDGTRLSIL.

The genes are TRBV11-2 and TRBJ2-1; D ambiguous. V was trimmed by 4 bases and J by 0 bases, leaving 10 bases between them. The CDR3 runs to 15 residues. Germline CDR1 is SGHAT and CDR2 is FQNNGV. The CDR3 here is CASSSSQSSYNEQFF. The DNA of the CDR3 is TGTGCCAGCAGCTCATCTCAGAGCTCCTACAATGAGCAGTTCTTC.

The chain combines TRBV30 with TRBJ1-2, with 7 bases matching TRBD1. CDR3 length: 11 residues. The V and J ends lost 5 bases and 13 bases, in that order; junction bases with no gene match: 10. Germline lookup yields CDR1 GTSNPN and CDR2 SVGIG (reference sequence). The CDR3 here is CAWDRESPRTF. CDR3 in DNA: TGTGCCTGGGACAGGGAGAGCCCTCGCACCTTC.

V usage is TRBV6-6 and J usage is TRBJ1-2, with a tentative D call TRBD1 (5 bases). This CDR3 has 16 residues. The V gene's germline CDR1 is MNHNY and CDR2 SVGAGI (reference sequence). The ends were cut back, 5 bases at V and 6 bases at J, with 22 bases in the middle. CDR3 protein: CASSLLDLAGRDGYTF. CDR3 nucleotide sequence: TGTGCCAGCAGTCTACTTGATTTGGCAGGGCGGGATGGCTACACCTTC.

Concerning this clone itself: The same CDR3 also results from other DNA sequences found in this sample. The chain links TRBV19 to TRBJ1-5; D not resolved. The germline V gene encodes CDR1 LNHDA and CDR2 SQIVND (reference sequence). Trimming stripped 3 bases from V and 4 bases from J, with 7 bases between. The length of the CDR3 is 13 residues. CDR3 loop: CASSISVNQPQHF. CDR3 sequence (DNA): TGTGCCAGTAGTATTTCGGTAAATCAGCCCCAGCATTTT.

The rearrangement uses TRBV3-1 (or the pseudogene TRBV3-2) and TRBJ2-1, with no clear D. The CDR3 runs 17 residues. Trimming cost V 1 base and J 5 bases, with 18 bases left between them. Germline V gene data show CDR1 as LGHDT and CDR2 as YNNKEL (reference sequence). In DNA form, the CDR3 reads TGTGCCAGCAGCCAAGGTTTCGGGCGGTTAATTCACAATGAGCAGTTCTTC. It yields the protein CASSQGFGRLIHNEQFF.